The rows below give T cell receptor beta chains drawn from one sample of a study of blood T cell repertoires in COVID-19. Clones were sequenced by immunoSEQ multiplex PCR, and TCRdb holds only the in-frame ones, with some missing. The sample carries 89,000 or so clones, about 85% recorded once. The sample comprised peripheral blood. These receptors were taken from a human donor in a cohort sampled during active COVID-19. CDR3s include the opening cysteine and the closing phenylalanine or tryptophan. Each record gives: CDR3 protein, CDR3 DNA, V gene, J gene, clone size, D gene. A D gene is named only where the DNA matches it firmly. Part of the rows lack a size; the others show once, few, many or a class for expanded clones.

cdr3_aa: CATSDPGLAKNIQYF
cdr3_nt: TGTGCCACCAGTGATCCTGGACTAGCCAAAAACATTCAGTACTTC
v_call: TRBV24-1
j_call: TRBJ2-4
clone_size: -
d_call: -

cdr3_aa: CASSLVLAGGSTQYF
cdr3_nt: TGCGCCAGCAGCTTGGTGCTAGCGGGGGGGAGTACGCAGTATTTT
v_call: TRBV5-1
j_call: TRBJ2-3
clone_size: few
d_call: TRBD2

cdr3_aa: CASSYSGSGKTQYF
cdr3_nt: TGTGCCAGCAGTTACTCAGGGTCGGGGAAGACCCAGTACTTC
v_call: TRBV6-5
j_call: TRBJ2-5
clone_size: -
d_call: -

cdr3_aa: CASSHPAVPGQSTLNQPQHF
cdr3_nt: TGCGCCAGCAGTCATCCAGCGGTCCCGGGACAGTCCACACTGAATCAGCCCCAGCATTTT
v_call: TRBV23-1
j_call: TRBJ1-5
clone_size: -
d_call: TRBD1

cdr3_aa: CASSQVRQSMGYTF
cdr3_nt: TGCGCCAGCAGCCAGGTTAGACAGTCTATGGGCTACACCTTC
v_call: TRBV4-3
j_call: TRBJ1-2
clone_size: -
d_call: -

cdr3_aa: CAFSHLGPGEQYF
cdr3_nt: TGTGCCTTTTCTCACCTGGGCCCCGGTGAGCAGTACTTC
v_call: TRBV30
j_call: TRBJ2-7
clone_size: -
d_call: -

cdr3_aa: CASSQFPLRDPSYEQYF
cdr3_nt: TGTGCCAGCAGCCAATTCCCACTACGGGATCCCTCCTACGAGCAGTACTTC
v_call: TRBV3-1/TRBV3-2
j_call: TRBJ2-7
clone_size: -
d_call: -

cdr3_aa: CASSQDVGGRALTF
cdr3_nt: TGTGCCAGCAGCCAAGATGTGGGGGGTAGGGCTCTCACCTTC
v_call: TRBV3-1/TRBV3-2
j_call: TRBJ1-2
clone_size: -
d_call: -

cdr3_aa: CASSVERESGNTIYF
cdr3_nt: TGTGCCAGCAGCGTAGAAAGGGAGTCTGGAAACACCATATATTTT
v_call: TRBV9
j_call: TRBJ1-3
clone_size: once
d_call: -

cdr3_aa: CASSYRSSGLRTDTQYF
cdr3_nt: TGTGCCAGCAGTTACAGGTCTAGCGGACTACGCACAGATACGCAGTATTTT
v_call: TRBV6-2/TRBV6-3
j_call: TRBJ2-3
clone_size: -
d_call: TRBD2

cdr3_aa: CASSLSGAGGTDTQYF
cdr3_nt: TGTGCCAGCAGTTTATCGGGGGCAGGGGGGACAGATACGCAGTATTTT
v_call: TRBV27
j_call: TRBJ2-3
clone_size: once
d_call: -

cdr3_aa: CASSRDRGYEQYF
cdr3_nt: TGTGCCAGCAGCCGAGACAGGGGATACGAGCAGTACTTC
v_call: TRBV5-4
j_call: TRBJ2-7
clone_size: -
d_call: TRBD1

cdr3_aa: CASSLDRSAGIYEQYF
cdr3_nt: TGTGCCAGCAGCTTAGATCGTAGTGCAGGGATCTACGAGCAGTACTTC
v_call: TRBV11-2
j_call: TRBJ2-7
clone_size: -
d_call: -

cdr3_aa: CSARNSYGYTF
cdr3_nt: TGCAGTGCTAGGAACAGCTATGGCTACACCTTC
v_call: TRBV20-1
j_call: TRBJ1-2
clone_size: -
d_call: -

cdr3_aa: CASSYPDRSFETQYF
cdr3_nt: TGCGCCAGCAGCTACCCGGACAGGTCTTTCGAGACCCAGTACTTC
v_call: TRBV5-1
j_call: TRBJ2-5
clone_size: -
d_call: TRBD1

cdr3_aa: CATSRGQGIPNEQFF
cdr3_nt: TGTGCCACCAGTAGGGGACAGGGAATCCCCAATGAGCAGTTCTTC
v_call: TRBV24-1
j_call: TRBJ2-1
clone_size: -
d_call: TRBD1

cdr3_aa: CASSQDTPGGNTGELFF
cdr3_nt: TGCGCCAGCAGCCAAGATACCCCAGGGGGTAACACCGGGGAGCTGTTTTTT
v_call: TRBV4-3
j_call: TRBJ2-2
clone_size: -
d_call: TRBD1